This is a list of T cell receptor beta chains from one sample in a study of CD8 T cells in Susac syndrome. TCRdb reanalysed the immunoSEQ multiplex PCR reads using MiXCR and keeps one entry per CDR3 protein. The sample consists of over 120,000 distinct CDR3 sequences, approximately 95% of them appearing once. Material: CD4+ T cells from PBMCs. Receptor source: a human donor with Susac syndrome. The CDR3 runs from the conserved cysteine through the conserved F or W. The D gene is left open where the match is weak. Some rows have no size entry. The others give once, few or many, or a class for an expanded clone.

>TRBV30|-|TRBJ2-3|-
CACSHLSGGTDTQYF
TGTGCCTGTTCCCATCTCAGCGGCGGAACAGATACGCAGTATTTT
>TRBV20-1|once|TRBJ2-1|-
CSAQYQGIYNEQFF
TGCAGTGCTCAATATCAGGGGATCTACAATGAGCAGTTCTTC
>TRBV28|-|TRBJ2-7|-
CASSPASRFGSEQYF
TGTGCCAGCAGTCCCGCCTCTCGGTTCGGATCCGAGCAGTACTTC
>TRBV24-1|-|TRBJ1-2|-
CATSDSRRVYGYTF
TGTGCCACCAGTGATTCGCGCAGGGTCTATGGCTACACCTTC
>TRBV6-2/TRBV6-3|-|TRBJ1-2|-
CASSSSGGYTF
TGTGCCAGCAGTTCAAGTGGTGGCTACACCTTC
>TRBV4-3|-|TRBJ2-1|-
CASSQTQGPNEQFF
TGCGCCAGCAGCCAAACACAGGGCCCCAATGAGCAGTTCTTC
>TRBV21-1|once|TRBJ1-1|-
CAREQENTEAFF
TGTGCCCGCGAACAGGAGAACACTGAAGCTTTCTTT
>TRBV29-1|-|TRBJ1-2|-
CSVERFADFQGYTF
TGCAGCGTTGAAAGGTTTGCGGACTTTCAAGGCTACACCTTC
>TRBV20-1|-|TRBJ2-7|TRBD1
CSARGTGGLGYEQYF
TGCAGTGCTAGAGGGACAGGTGGCTTGGGGTACGAGCAGTACTTC
>TRBV20-1|-|TRBJ1-1|-
CSALAFITEAFF
TGCAGTGCTCTCGCATTTATCACTGAAGCTTTCTTT
>TRBV29-1|-|TRBJ2-7|TRBD2
CSVTEPGTSGPYEQYF
TGCAGCGTCACGGAACCCGGGACTAGCGGTCCCTACGAGCAGTACTTC
>TRBV3-1|-|TRBJ2-5|-
CASTLWPTGARTQYF
TGTGCCAGCACCCTTTGGCCTACGGGGGCACGGACCCAGTACTTC
>TRBV5-1|-|TRBJ1-2|-
CASRPLSSTGYTF
TGCGCCAGCAGACCTCTATCTTCCACTGGCTACACCTTC
>TRBV2|-|TRBJ2-5|TRBD1
CASSENRGQETQYF
TGTGCCAGCAGTGAAAACAGGGGGCAAGAGACCCAGTACTTC
>TRBV2|-|TRBJ1-4|-
CASSERPGSDEKLFF
TGTGCCAGCAGTGAACGACCAGGGTCGGATGAAAAACTGTTTTTT
>TRBV30|few|TRBJ1-5|-
CAWSLGYSNQPQHF
TGTGCCTGGAGTTTAGGTTATAGCAATCAGCCCCAGCATTTT
>TRBV7-9|-|TRBJ1-2|-
CASSSRTAVYGYTF
TGTGCCAGCAGCAGCCGGACAGCAGTTTATGGCTACACCTTC
>TRBV18|-|TRBJ1-2|-
CASSSRDGRAYGYTF
TGTGCCAGCTCATCTCGGGACGGCCGGGCCTATGGCTACACCTTC
>TRBV13|-|TRBJ1-2|-
CASRRTLKSYGYTF
TGTGCCAGCAGGCGGACACTAAAATCCTATGGCTACACCTTC
>TRBV29-1|-|TRBJ2-1|TRBD2
CSVPTQLAGYEQFF
TGCAGCGTCCCAACCCAACTAGCGGGATATGAGCAGTTCTTC
>TRBV27|-|TRBJ1-5|TRBD1
CASTSRTGPAQPQHF
TGTGCCAGCACCTCCCGGACAGGGCCTGCCCAGCCCCAGCATTTT
>TRBV30|-|TRBJ1-2|-
CACQKRGYTF
TGTGCCTGCCAGAAGAGAGGCTACACCTTC
>TRBV3-1|few|TRBJ1-1|-
CASTYRGQNTEAFF
TGTGCCAGCACCTATAGGGGACAGAACACTGAAGCTTTCTTT
>TRBV20-1|-|TRBJ2-1|TRBD2
CSATIRLAGYNEQFF
TGCAGTGCTACGATTCGACTAGCGGGCTACAATGAGCAGTTCTTC
>TRBV30|few|TRBJ2-3|TRBD2
CAWRYSGGADTQYF
TGTGCCTGGAGGTATAGCGGGGGGGCAGATACGCAGTATTTT
>TRBV5-6|-|TRBJ2-1|-
CASSLPAGTSYEQFF
TGTGCCAGCAGCTTGCCCGCCGGCACCAGCTATGAGCAGTTCTTC
>TRBV20-1|-|TRBJ2-7|TRBD2
CSARDPGTSGLEQYF
TGCAGTGCTAGGGACCCAGGGACTAGCGGTCTCGAGCAGTACTTC
>TRBV18|-|TRBJ2-7|-
CASSPPGISYEQYF
TGTGCCAGCTCACCACCGGGTATCTCCTACGAGCAGTACTTC
>TRBV12-3/TRBV12-4|-|TRBJ1-2|-
CASSLARKEGYTF
TGTGCCAGCAGTTTGGCCCGAAAGGAAGGCTACACCTTC
>TRBV24-1|-|TRBJ2-1|-
CATSDLGGASSNEQFF
TGTGCCACCAGTGATTTGGGCGGGGCAAGTAGCAATGAGCAGTTCTTC
>TRBV5-1|-|TRBJ2-2|-
CASSFASPGELFF
TGCGCCAGCAGTTTTGCTAGCCCCGGGGAGCTGTTTTTT
>TRBV12-3/TRBV12-4|once|TRBJ2-3|-
CASSSMVDTQYF
TGTGCCAGCAGTTCGATGGTCGACACGCAGTATTTT
>TRBV20-1|-|TRBJ1-5|-
CSASPDGEGQPQHF
TGCAGTGCTAGCCCGGACGGAGAGGGTCAGCCCCAGCATTTT
>TRBV27|-|TRBJ2-2|-
CASSLARNTGELFF
TGTGCCAGCAGTTTGGCCCGGAACACCGGGGAGCTGTTTTTT
>TRBV2|-|TRBJ1-2|TRBD1
CASRPGQGGGYTF
TGTGCCAGCCGGCCGGGACAGGGAGGGGGCTACACCTTC
>TRBV30|-|TRBJ2-7|-
CAWSVGTNPDYEQYF
TGTGCCTGGAGTGTAGGTACAAATCCCGACTACGAGCAGTACTTC
>TRBV2|-|TRBJ1-4|-
CASTPGATNEKLFF
TGTGCCAGCACCCCAGGAGCAACTAATGAAAAACTGTTTTTT
>TRBV19|-|TRBJ2-5|-
CASSTREGETQYF
TGTGCCAGTAGTACCCGGGAAGGGGAGACCCAGTACTTC
>TRBV23-1|-|TRBJ1-2|-
CASSQGWGTNGYTF
TGCGCCAGCAGTCAAGGGTGGGGTACGAATGGCTACACCTTC
>TRBV20-1|once|TRBJ2-3|-
CSARDSKPAADTQYF
TGCAGTGCTAGAGATTCGAAGCCCGCGGCAGATACGCAGTATTTT
>TRBV9|-|TRBJ1-1|-
CASSVGLQGAGGAFF
TGTGCCAGCAGCGTAGGTCTCCAGGGCGCAGGTGGAGCTTTCTTT
>TRBV2|-|TRBJ2-1|-
CASSENLMNEQFF
TGTGCCAGCAGTGAAAATTTGATGAATGAGCAGTTCTTC
>TRBV29-1|once|TRBJ1-5|-
CSVREGDQPQHF
TGCAGCGTCCGGGAAGGGGATCAGCCCCAGCATTTT
>TRBV12-3/TRBV12-4|few|TRBJ2-1|TRBD2
CASSSSGGSYNEQFF
TGTGCCAGCAGCTCTAGCGGCGGCTCCTACAATGAGCAGTTCTTC
>TRBV15|-|TRBJ1-1|-
CATSSTLKTEAFF
TGTGCCACCAGCTCCACTTTGAAGACTGAAGCTTTCTTT
>TRBV30|-|TRBJ2-3|TRBD2
CAWSVLRLAGADTQYF
TGTGCCTGGAGTGTACTCAGGCTAGCGGGAGCGGATACGCAGTATTTT
>TRBV20-1|-|TRBJ1-1|-
CSARVVGGSSAEAFF
TGCAGTGCTAGAGTGGTCGGGGGCTCTTCAGCTGAAGCTTTCTTT
>TRBV11-1|-|TRBJ1-5|-
CASSRAREEREDYSNQPQHF
TGTGCCAGCAGCAGAGCACGTGAAGAAAGAGAGGACTATAGCAATCAGCCCCAGCATTTT
>TRBV28|-|TRBJ2-7|TRBD1
CASSSPPGTGSYEQYF
TGTGCCAGCAGTTCGCCCCCCGGGACAGGGAGCTACGAGCAGTACTTC
>TRBV20-1|-|TRBJ2-1|-
CSARDFGQDYNEQFF
TGCAGTGCTAGAGATTTCGGGCAGGACTACAATGAGCAGTTCTTC
>TRBV9|-|TRBJ2-2|TRBD2
CASSVGAGGVTGELFF
TGTGCCAGCAGCGTAGGAGCGGGAGGTGTCACCGGGGAGCTGTTTTTT